The 6 T cell receptor beta chains given below trace back to one sample, sequenced in a study of shared clonotypes between healthy human individuals. TCRdb's table, derived via immunoSEQ multiplex PCR, lists solely in-frame clones and lacks some. The sample has some 1.1 million clones, 60% to 80% seen once. The sequenced material came from memory CD4+ T cells from PBMCs. The subset denotes: CD45RA-negative fraction. The receptors were sampled from a man between 18 and 29 years old in good health. Some clones in this sample may be carry-over from other donors' samples.

J is TRBJ2-1 and V is TRBV7-9; 7 bases are shared with TRBD2. V dropped 5 bases and J dropped 4; count of bases not matched to a gene: 17. Germline CDR1 and CDR2: SEHNR and FQNEAQ (reference sequence). CDR3 length: 18 residues. The CDR3 DNA sequence: TGTGCCAGCAGCCCCCGCACTTCGGGCCTAGCGGCATACAATGAGCAGTTCTTC. The encoded protein is CASSPRTSGLAAYNEQFF.

This clone has a single count. CDR3 nucleotide sequence: TGTGCCAGCAGTCCGACCGGGAACCCCTACGAGCAGTACTTC. This encodes CASSPTGNPYEQYF. This chain connects TRBV6-5 to TRBJ2-7, with D possibly being TRBD2 (5 bases). The germline CDR1 and CDR2 sequences are MNHEY and SVGAGI. The V end lost 5 bases, the J end lost 2 bases, and 13 bases lay between the germline ends. The CDR3 consists of 14 residues.

The CDR3 here is CASSANRGGGQETQYF. CDR3 coding DNA: TGTGCCAGCAGCGCGAACAGGGGAGGCGGCCAAGAGACCCAGTACTTC. The V and J genes are TRBV7-2 and TRBJ2-5; TRBD1 might be the D (7 bases). Per germline, CDR1 SGHTA and CDR2 FQGNSA. Trimming stripped 5 bases from V and 1 base from J, with 17 bases between. There are 16 residues in the CDR3.

For this clone: A read error is likely here: a far larger clone is one base away. Additional DNA sequences in this sample encode the identical CDR3. This chain connects TRBV18 to TRBJ1-1, with a tentative D call TRBD1 (6 bases). V was trimmed by 4 bases and J by 1 base, leaving 7 bases between them. The CDR3 contains 13 residues. From germline, CDR1 is KGHSH and CDR2 LQKENI. DNA for the CDR3: TGTGCCAGCTCACAGGGACAGAACACTGAAGCTTTCTTT. It encodes CASSQGQNTEAFF.

The chain uses TRBV5-5 and TRBJ2-7; D is possibly TRBD2 (5 bases). V was trimmed by 0 bases and J by 2 bases, leaving 9 bases between them. In germline, CDR1 is SGHKS, CDR2 YYEKEE (reference sequence). CDR3 length: 14 residues. The CDR3 sequence: CASSLGVGAYEQYF. The CDR3 coding sequence is TGTGCCAGCAGCTTGGGGGTCGGGGCCTACGAGCAGTACTTC.

The chain recombines TRBV9 with TRBJ2-7, with 10 bases aligning to TRBD2. In germline, CDR1 is SGDLS, CDR2 YYNGEE. This CDR3 is 15 amino acids long. Trimming removed 4 bases from V and 5 bases from J; junction bases left unmatched: 9. The DNA of the CDR3 is TGTGCCAGCAGCCGCGGGGCTAGCGGGAGAAACGAGCAGTACTTC. Its translation: CASSRGASGRNEQYF.